The 14 T cell receptor beta chains below all came from one sample that was sequenced in a study of shared clonotypes between healthy human individuals. The naive CD8 subset, CD45RO-negative cells positively selected for CCR7, excluded terminally differentiated effector memory CD45RA+ cells. Profiled with immunoSEQ multiplex PCR; TCRdb holds only in-frame clones, not every one. The table has around 610,000 clones, roughly 95% seen once; the top ten hold roughly 0.1%. Sequenced material: naive CD8+ T cells sorted from blood. The receptors derive from a woman aged 25-40 years in good health.

The chain recombines TRBV6-5 with TRBJ1-6; D gene ambiguous. Trimming took 6 bases from V and 1 from J, leaving 10 bases between them. This CDR3 has 15 amino acids. Germline values: CDR1 MNHEY, CDR2 SVGAGI. The CDR3 bases are TGTGCCAGCAGCCCCGGGTCGTCCTATAATTCACCCCTCCACTTT. Protein sequence: CASSPGSSYNSPLHF.

This chain uses TRBV5-6 with TRBJ2-5; 7 nucleotides line up with TRBD1. Germline loops: CDR1 SGHDT, CDR2 YYEEEE. V lost 4 bases, J lost 1 base, and 10 bases stayed unmatched. The CDR3 covers 16 residues. The CDR3 DNA sequence: TGTGCCAGCAGCACCGGGACAGCCTACACCCAAGAGACCCAGTACTTC. It yields the protein CASSTGTAYTQETQYF.

The chain combines TRBV19 with TRBJ2-3, with a weak D call TRBD2 (5 bases). The germline V gene encodes CDR1 LNHDA and CDR2 SQIVND (reference sequence). The CDR3 spans 14 residues. The V and J ends lost 8 bases and 1 base respectively, with 13 bases between them. The DNA of the CDR3 is TGTGCCAGTGGGCCCGAGGAGGGCACAGATACGCAGTATTTT. It specifies CASGPEEGTDTQYF.

This clone was detected only once. J is TRBJ1-1 and V is TRBV25-1; D call uncertain. V lost 4 bases and J 3 bases, leaving 3 bases between the germline ends. Per the germline V gene, CDR1 is MGHDK and CDR2 is SYGVNS. This CDR3 has 11 residues. The CDR3, as DNA: TGTGCCAGCAGTGGCTACACTGAAGCTTTCTTT. The encoded protein is CASSGYTEAFF.

This chain connects TRBV21-1 to TRBJ2-1; the D call TRBD1 from the table was never checked on the DNA. TRBV21-1 corresponds to a pseudogene. This CDR3 is built from 13 residues. DNA for the CDR3: TGTGCCAGCACCCGACAGGGGAACAATGAGCAGTTCTTC. It is translated as CASTRQGNNEQFF.

CDR3 nucleotides: TGTGCCAGCAGTTTATCCCAGGGTAGCGACGAGCAGTACTTC. Translating gives CASSLSQGSDEQYF. V and J are TRBV28 and TRBJ2-7, with D tentatively TRBD1 or TRBD2 (5 bases each). From germline, CDR1 is MDHEN and CDR2 SYDVKM. Trimming shortened V by 1 base and J by 5 bases, and 12 bases separated the two germline ends. The length of the CDR3 is 14 residues.

This chain joins TRBV7-9 and TRBJ2-7; perhaps D is TRBD1 or TRBD2 (7 bases each). The V gene's germline CDR1 is SEHNR and CDR2 FQNEAQ (reference sequence). The germline V and J ends were trimmed by 5 bases and 2 bases, with 13 bases remaining between them. The CDR3 length is 14 residues. CDR3: CASSQGGSTYEQYF. As DNA, the CDR3 is TGTGCCAGCAGCCAGGGGGGGTCCACCTACGAGCAGTACTTC.

The chain employs TRBV13 and TRBJ2-1; 11 bases agree with TRBD2. CDR1 is PRHDT, CDR2 FYEKMQ, per germline (reference sequence). This CDR3 spans 18 amino acids. V was pared by 0 bases and J by 0 bases, with 4 bases of the junction left unmatched. CDR3 sequence reads: CASSLGLAGAHSYNEQFF. CDR3 DNA sequence: TGTGCCAGCAGCTTAGGACTAGCGGGAGCCCACTCCTACAATGAGCAGTTCTTC.

This chain connects TRBV6-6 to TRBJ1-5, with 10 bases fitting TRBD1. With 4 bases clipped from V and 7 bases from J, the junction kept 10 bases outside the gene matches. Germline V gene sequence: CDR1 MNHNY, CDR2 SVGAGI (reference sequence). CDR3 length: 16 residues. As DNA, the CDR3 is TGTGCCAGCAGTTCCCCTGACAGGGGGCCGTCGCAGCCCCAGCATTTT. Its translation: CASSSPDRGPSQPQHF.

V is TRBV29-1 and J is TRBJ1-4; D remains ambiguous. Per the germline V gene, CDR1 is SQVTM and CDR2 is ANQGSEA. The CDR3 length is 13 residues. V was pared by 5 bases and J by 0 bases, with 7 bases between. The CDR3 coding sequence is TGCAGCGTTTCGGTCCCAACTAATGAAAAACTGTTTTTT. Translating gives CSVSVPTNEKLFF.

The rearrangement links TRBV29-1 to TRBJ2-2; D gene unclear. Trimming removed 0 bases at V and 2 bases at J, with 10 bases between. Germline V gene lookup returns CDR1 SQVTM and CDR2 ANQGSEA. The CDR3 length is 15 residues. The CDR3 DNA follows: TGCAGCGTTGAAGATCCCGGAGCTAACACCGGGGAGCTGTTTTTT. It specifies CSVEDPGANTGELFF.

V usage is TRBV28 and J usage is TRBJ2-7; D possibly corresponds to TRBD2 (6 bases). V dropped 10 bases and J dropped 5 bases, with 18 bases sitting between them. The CDR3 has 13 amino acids. Germline loops: CDR1 MDHEN, CDR2 SYDVKM. Here the CDR3 DNA reads TGTGCCACCACGGGACTTAATTACGACGAGCAGTACTTC. Its translation: CATTGLNYDEQYF. The complete variable domain, with remaining parts taken from reference TRBV28 and TRBJ2-7, reads DVKVTQSSRYLVKRTGEKVFLECVQDMDHENMFWYRQDPGLGLRLIYFSYDVKMKEKGDIPEGYSVSREKKERFSLILESASTNQTSMYLCATTGLNYDEQYFGPGTRLTVT.

This clone was detected once. V gene TRBV5-6 combines with J gene TRBJ2-5; unclear D gene. Gene TRBJ2-7 matches the end of the DNA better, so the J call may be wrong. CDR3 length: 14 amino acids. Per germline, CDR1 SGHDT and CDR2 YYEEEE. The CDR3 spells CASSFSLKGYEQYF. DNA of the CDR3: TGTGCCAGCAGCTTCTCCCTAAAAGGGTACGAGCAGTACTTC.

The genes are TRBV7-9 and TRBJ2-2, with 9 bases that match TRBD2. CDR1 is SEHNR, CDR2 FQNEAQ, per germline (reference sequence). Losses at the gene ends were 5 bases for V and 3 bases for J; bases not matched to a gene: 13. The CDR3 is 18 amino acids. The CDR3 DNA follows: TGTGCCAGCAGCCCCATTCTTTCGACTAGCGGATACACCGGGGAGCTGTTTTTT. Amino acids: CASSPILSTSGYTGELFF.